Listed below are T cell receptor beta chains from one sample, sequenced in a study of T cell responses to AZD1222 COVID-19 vaccine. Assay used: immunoSEQ multiplex PCR; TCRdb lists only in-frame clones, some missing. Of about 53,000 clones in the sample, approximately 84% are singletons; the top ten hold more than 20%. This sample comprised peripheral blood, obtained on day 0 of AZD1222 vaccination. The receptor source for this set is an adult in good health. Each CDR3 is given with its conserved first and last residue. The D gene is left open where the match is weak. A row's size may be missing; if present it is once, few, many or a size class.

TRBJ1-1,NA,TRBV7-9,NA,CASRLDRPNTEAFF,TGTGCCAGCAGGTTAGACAGACCGAACACTGAAGCTTTCTTT
TRBJ2-3,NA,TRBV24-1,NA,CATGQGSTDTQYF,TGTGCCACGGGGCAGGGTAGCACAGATACGCAGTATTTT
TRBJ2-1,NA,TRBV30,NA,CAWSDGWGRSSYNEQFF,TGTGCCTGGAGTGACGGTTGGGGCAGGAGCTCCTACAATGAGCAGTTCTTC
TRBJ1-1,few,TRBV5-8,NA,CASSTYSAGREAFF,TGTGCCAGCAGCACCTACTCGGCGGGAAGAGAAGCTTTCTTT
TRBJ2-5,NA,TRBV12-5,TRBD2,CASGLLGGVGETQYF,TGTGCTAGTGGTTTGTTGGGGGGGGTAGGAGAGACCCAGTACTTC
TRBJ2-7,NA,TRBV7-2,NA,CASSPRDLSTYEQYF,TGTGCCAGCAGCCCGAGGGACCTCAGTACCTACGAGCAGTACTTC
TRBJ1-4,NA,TRBV19,TRBD1,CASRPGQTTNEKLFF,TGTGCCAGTAGGCCGGGACAGACAACTAATGAAAAACTGTTTTTT
TRBJ2-2,NA,TRBV6-2/TRBV6-3,NA,CASSPRDPTYSTGELFF,TGTGCCAGCAGCCCCAGGGATCCGACGTATAGCACCGGGGAGCTGTTTTTT
TRBJ2-3,NA,TRBV30,NA,CASIPPGTDTQYF,TGTGCCTCCATCCCCCCCGGAACAGATACGCAGTATTTT
TRBJ1-1,once,TRBV5-4,TRBD1,CASSRGQGNTEAFF,TGTGCCAGCAGCCGGGGACAGGGCAACACTGAAGCTTTCTTT
TRBJ2-5,NA,TRBV20-1,NA,CSARVGETQYF,TGCAGTGCTAGAGTTGGAGAGACCCAGTACTTC
TRBJ2-5,once,TRBV11-3,TRBD1,CASSLTGQGRETQYF,TGTGCCAGCAGCTTAACGGGACAGGGAAGAGAGACCCAGTACTTC
TRBJ1-2,NA,TRBV9,NA,CASSVEAGRYGYTF,TGTGCCAGCAGCGTAGAGGCCGGGCGCTATGGCTACACCTTC
TRBJ1-5,NA,TRBV18,TRBD1,CASSRADRGNQPQHF,TGTGCCAGCTCTCGAGCAGACAGGGGCAATCAGCCCCAGCATTTT
TRBJ1-6,NA,TRBV5-5,NA,CASSLARGSVISPLHF,TGTGCCAGCAGCTTGGCCAGGGGCTCTGTAATTTCACCCCTCCACTTT
TRBJ2-5,NA,TRBV7-2,NA,CASSLAAFSGETQYF,TGTGCCAGCAGCTTAGCGGCCTTCTCTGGGGAGACCCAGTACTTC
TRBJ2-1,NA,TRBV14,NA,CASSRGGWSSSYNEQFF,TGTGCCAGCAGCCGCGGAGGCTGGTCCAGCTCCTACAATGAGCAGTTCTTC
TRBJ1-3,NA,TRBV5-1,NA,CASSPGAVGSGNTIYF,TGCGCCAGCAGCCCCGGGGCGGTCGGCTCTGGAAACACCATATATTTT
TRBJ1-2,NA,TRBV11-1,NA,CASSKSGYGYTF,TGTGCCAGCAGCAAGTCTGGCTATGGCTACACCTTC
TRBJ2-5,NA,TRBV3-1/TRBV3-2,NA,CASSQDFGSGETQYF,TGTGCCAGCAGCCAAGACTTCGGGAGCGGAGAGACCCAGTACTTC
TRBJ2-1,NA,TRBV3-1/TRBV3-2,NA,CASSQGWDRRFF,TGTGCCAGCAGCCAAGGTTGGGACCGGAGGTTCTTC
TRBJ1-5,NA,TRBV19,TRBD1,CASSMGTGVSNQPQHF,TGTGCCAGTAGTATGGGGACAGGAGTCAGCAATCAGCCCCAGCATTTT
TRBJ2-5,NA,TRBV7-7,TRBD2,CASSPAGTSGTQETQYF,TGTGCCAGCAGCCCCGCTGGGACTAGCGGGACCCAAGAGACCCAGTACTTC
TRBJ2-7,NA,TRBV20-1,NA,CSARVPTDMF,TGCAGTGCTAGAGTGCCGACAGACATGTTT
TRBJ1-1,few,TRBV6-5,NA,CASSYGQEGLGTEAFF,TGTGCCAGCAGTTACGGGCAAGAAGGGCTGGGGACTGAAGCTTTCTTT
TRBJ1-5,NA,TRBV6-2/TRBV6-3,NA,CASSRGTGMRNQPQHF,TGTGCCAGCAGTAGGGGAACAGGGATGCGCAATCAGCCCCAGCATTTT
TRBJ1-6,few,TRBV11-2,NA,CASRPVRNSPLHF,TGTGCCAGCAGACCGGTTCGTAATTCACCCCTCCACTTT